This TCR beta chain was documented in a study of cytomegalovirus exposure and HLA in healthy donors. Study results and caveats: Highly shared sequence variants in one cluster were likely a sequencing artifact. Most TCR sequences showed up rarely, but some public TCRs showed up in many donors.

Concerning this clone itself: Its matching antigen is unknown.

PCR amplification relied on 60 Vbeta primers (plus 13 Jbeta primers). Libraries were prepared by immunoSEQ multiplex PCR; TCRdb keeps only in-frame clonotypes and omits some of them. The sample lists about 200,000 clones; 75% to 85% were seen once. The CDR3 runs to 14 residues. The germline V gene has CDR1 MNHNS and CDR2 SASEGT. V was trimmed by 4 bases and J by 3 bases, leaving 13 bases between them. The J gene is TRBJ2-7, the V gene TRBV6-1; D possibly corresponds to TRBD1 (6 bases). The sample comprised PBMCs. The sequence was collected from a girl between 10 and 17 years old in good health and CMV-seronegative. The CDR3, as DNA: TGTGCCAGCAGTGTCATACAGGGACGCTACGAGCAGTACTTC. Amino acids: CASSVIQGRYEQYF.